The T cell receptor beta chain under discussion was sequenced for a study of blood T cells in healthy people across ages. Study-level background: About one barcoded beta molecule per two T cells came from capture by template switching.

Primed by a sample-barcoded 5' primer and a J-beta primer mix, a second PCR proceeded for 7 to 11 cycles. Carrying 12 random nucleotides, a template-switch adaptor labeled each individual cDNA molecule. TCRdb re-derived calls from the 5' RACE reads in MiXCR, one entry per CDR3 protein. The sample carries about 1.6 million distinct CDR3 sequences, roughly 32% recorded once. Total RNA extraction produced at least 5.5 micrograms (per sample) for the study. Study observations and caveats: Compared with aged donors, long-lived donors showed fewer expanded clones, suggesting selection.

On this clonotype itself: Its cognate antigen is unknown. The germline gene is not matched at one end of the junction; a read error may be the cause.

Input material: blood. This receptor was taken from a woman in her twenties or thirties in good health.

This CDR3 is CASSYAQGGTGGLFF. The CDR3 DNA is TGTGCCAGCAGTTACGCACAGGGGGGCACCGGGGGGCTGTTTTTT. The chain employs TRBV6-2 or TRBV6-3 and TRBJ2-2, with 8 nucleotides matching TRBD1. The CDR3 runs 15 residues. The germline V gene encodes CDR1 MNHEY and CDR2 SVGEGT.